This TCR beta chain emerged from a study of CD8 T cells in Susac syndrome. Germline V gene lookup returns CDR1 DFQATT and CDR2 SNEGSKA (reference sequence). The CDR3 totals 18 residues. J lost 1 base, V lost 5 bases, and 13 bases had no gene match. Negative isolation yielded CD8+ and CD4+ T cells; FACS enriched TEMRA cells. RNA in amounts of about 0.45 to 1 ug was reverse transcribed with random hexamers. The CDR3 of TCR beta was amplified by immunoSEQ multiplex PCR across 54 Vbeta and 13 Jbeta. MiXCR, applied by TCRdb to the immunoSEQ multiplex PCR reads, yields one record per CDR3 protein. The table has approximately 150,000 distinct CDR3 sequences, 90% to 95% seen once. Whole-study results and caveats: As the study acknowledged, the number of individuals in its TCR sequencing and HLA analysis was relatively small.

As concerns this clonotype: Its cognate antigen is unknown.

Sequenced input: CD4+ T cells from PBMCs. This receptor was obtained from a human donor with multiple sclerosis. The chain couples TRBV20-1 to TRBJ2-4, with 11 bases that match TRBD1. The CDR3 protein is CSALTPGQGGGAKNIQYF. The CDR3 DNA follows: TGCAGTGCTCTAACTCCGGGACAGGGGGGAGGCGCCAAAAACATTCAGTACTTC.